This T cell receptor (beta chain) was identified during a study of OX40 agonist ivuxolimab in advanced cancers. Study details: Participants, approximately 81% male, averaged around 60 years of age, ranging from about 20 to 80.

Study findings and constraints: CD4+ and CD8+ blood T cells expanded clonally by week 6 at 0.1 to 3.0 mg/kg. CD8+ T cells averaged more expanded clones than CD4+.

Libraries were prepared by immunoSEQ multiplex PCR; TCRdb keeps only in-frame clonotypes and omits some of them. This sample yields approximately 58,000 clones, of which roughly 73% are seen a single time; around 2.5% belongs to the top ten. As regards this clone: The antigen is undetermined.

Blood samples were obtained at baseline, cycle 4 day 1, and cycle 7 day 1. The sample here was CD4+ or CD8+ T cells sorted from blood, taken in a trial of the OX40 agonist ivuxolimab. This sequence was found in an adult with an advanced solid tumor such as melanoma, head and neck, liver or kidney cancer.

The CDR3 reads CSTRDSQETQYF. CDR3 sequence (DNA): TGCAGCACAAGGGACAGCCAAGAGACCCAGTACTTC. V gene TRBV29-1 combines with J gene TRBJ2-5, with TRBD1 identical over 7 bases. The CDR3 totals 12 residues. Germline CDR1 is SQVTM and CDR2 is ANQGSEA. The trim removed 8 bases at V and 1 base at J, leaving 4 bases unmatched.